Described below is a single T cell receptor (beta chain) sequence and its context. The sample belongs to a study of cytomegalovirus exposure and HLA in healthy donors. Sequencing used immunoSEQ multiplex PCR; TCRdb keeps in-frame clones, though not all of them. In the table there are roughly 230,000 clones, 90% of which are singletons. V lost 3 bases, J lost 10 bases, and 8 bases stayed unmatched. Looked up from germline, CDR1 is LNHDA and CDR2 is SQIVND (reference sequence). The CDR3 has 15 amino acids. The V gene is TRBV19, the J gene TRBJ2-1; 11 bases match TRBD2. The sequenced sample was PBMCs. The receptor was isolated from a woman aged 25 to 45 in good health and CMV-seronegative. CDR3 in DNA: TGTGCCAGTAGTATGGGACTAGCGGCCCAAGGGGAGCAGTTCTTC. Its translation: CASSMGLAAQGEQFF.